A selection of T cell receptor beta chains follows, all from one sample in a study of T cell changes during pregnancy in multiple sclerosis. Only in-frame clones appear in the TCRdb table, and some are missing; sequencing was by immunoSEQ multiplex PCR. This table has 55,000 to 65,000 clones, around 92% appearing once. The sequencing here drew on peripheral blood, taken in the first trimester of pregnancy. The receptors come from a female donor with multiple sclerosis, enrolled in a pregnancy study. CDR3s include the opening cysteine and the closing phenylalanine or tryptophan. The order of the fields is CDR3 protein, D gene, J gene, V gene. D genes are given only for firm matches.

CDR3aa: CASSSQGQGGDEQFF; d_gene: TRBD1; j_gene: TRBJ2-1; v_gene: TRBV11-3
CDR3aa: CASSVGTGVPYGYTF; d_gene: TRBD1; j_gene: TRBJ1-2; v_gene: TRBV9
CDR3aa: CASSIPKGMGNEQFF; d_gene: -; j_gene: TRBJ2-1; v_gene: TRBV19
CDR3aa: CASSGAQQGAETQYF; d_gene: TRBD1; j_gene: TRBJ2-5; v_gene: TRBV19
CDR3aa: CASTRLASNQETQYF; d_gene: -; j_gene: TRBJ2-5; v_gene: TRBV6-1
CDR3aa: CASSKGVVNQPQHF; d_gene: -; j_gene: TRBJ1-5; v_gene: TRBV19
CDR3aa: CASREGRAAYEQYF; d_gene: -; j_gene: TRBJ2-7; v_gene: TRBV2
CDR3aa: CASIVGGRNTIYF; d_gene: -; j_gene: TRBJ1-3; v_gene: TRBV6-1
CDR3aa: CASSQATSGTYEQYF; d_gene: TRBD2; j_gene: TRBJ2-7; v_gene: TRBV4-1
CDR3aa: CASSRAAGGTYEQYF; d_gene: TRBD2; j_gene: TRBJ2-7; v_gene: TRBV7-2
CDR3aa: CASSLYGNTEAFF; d_gene: -; j_gene: TRBJ1-1; v_gene: TRBV11-2
CDR3aa: CASSFSLGSYNEQFF; d_gene: -; j_gene: TRBJ2-1; v_gene: TRBV5-4
CDR3aa: CASSQDVRAVDEQFF; d_gene: -; j_gene: TRBJ2-1; v_gene: TRBV4-2
CDR3aa: CASSPKRGTDTQYF; d_gene: -; j_gene: TRBJ2-3; v_gene: TRBV13
CDR3aa: CASSYGHGHGGTEAFF; d_gene: -; j_gene: TRBJ1-1; v_gene: TRBV6-5
CDR3aa: CASSQGRTEGASGTQYF; d_gene: -; j_gene: TRBJ2-5; v_gene: TRBV4-3
CDR3aa: CASSRRGGDEQFF; d_gene: TRBD2; j_gene: TRBJ2-1; v_gene: TRBV6-1
CDR3aa: CASSPGDIAYEQYF; d_gene: -; j_gene: TRBJ2-7; v_gene: TRBV18
CDR3aa: CASSYTPDTQYF; d_gene: -; j_gene: TRBJ2-3; v_gene: TRBV6-5
CDR3aa: CASRNPGQETQYF; d_gene: -; j_gene: TRBJ2-5; v_gene: TRBV2
CDR3aa: CASSPYEGGVGTYEQYF; d_gene: -; j_gene: TRBJ2-7; v_gene: TRBV7-6
CDR3aa: CASSPTAYGYTF; d_gene: -; j_gene: TRBJ1-2; v_gene: TRBV11-2
CDR3aa: CASSFLGGGWYGYTF; d_gene: -; j_gene: TRBJ1-2; v_gene: TRBV7-7
CDR3aa: CASSDSPGQGEDEQFF; d_gene: TRBD1; j_gene: TRBJ2-1; v_gene: TRBV6-4
CDR3aa: CASSLTSGLAGVQGADTQYF; d_gene: TRBD2; j_gene: TRBJ2-3; v_gene: TRBV7-3
CDR3aa: CASSQVTLWSGGAGDTQYF; d_gene: TRBD2; j_gene: TRBJ2-3; v_gene: TRBV14
CDR3aa: CASRGQIATGELFF; d_gene: TRBD1; j_gene: TRBJ2-2; v_gene: TRBV9
CDR3aa: CASSLSRDRMDGYTF; d_gene: TRBD1; j_gene: TRBJ1-2; v_gene: TRBV18
CDR3aa: CAISDPGLNMNTEAFF; d_gene: -; j_gene: TRBJ1-1; v_gene: TRBV10-3
CDR3aa: CASSQGTAQETQYF; d_gene: TRBD1; j_gene: TRBJ2-5; v_gene: TRBV18
CDR3aa: CASSRGDVYGYTF; d_gene: -; j_gene: TRBJ1-2; v_gene: TRBV19
CDR3aa: CATVMNTEAFF; d_gene: -; j_gene: TRBJ1-1; v_gene: TRBV25-1
CDR3aa: CASSGRVGAQHF; d_gene: -; j_gene: TRBJ1-5; v_gene: TRBV6-1
CDR3aa: CAISEFFGGANEQFF; d_gene: TRBD2; j_gene: TRBJ2-1; v_gene: TRBV10-3
CDR3aa: CASSEDLDSRRTDTQYF; d_gene: -; j_gene: TRBJ2-3; v_gene: TRBV2
CDR3aa: CASSLPGSGRLNTGELFF; d_gene: -; j_gene: TRBJ2-2; v_gene: TRBV19
CDR3aa: CASSLLTSGGDYAGELFF; d_gene: TRBD2; j_gene: TRBJ2-2; v_gene: TRBV4-2
CDR3aa: CASSPRTGVSIVYGYTF; d_gene: TRBD1; j_gene: TRBJ1-2; v_gene: TRBV19
CDR3aa: CASSELQGAWGYGYTF; d_gene: TRBD1; j_gene: TRBJ1-2; v_gene: TRBV18
CDR3aa: CASSPDIPTNEKLFF; d_gene: -; j_gene: TRBJ1-4; v_gene: TRBV18
CDR3aa: CASSRRGDSPLHF; d_gene: TRBD1; j_gene: TRBJ1-6; v_gene: TRBV14
CDR3aa: CASDPAGTDSSTREQFF; d_gene: -; j_gene: TRBJ2-1; v_gene: TRBV9
CDR3aa: CASSRLTADRADGYTF; d_gene: TRBD1; j_gene: TRBJ1-2; v_gene: TRBV7-9